This is a list of T cell receptor beta chains from one sample in a study of blood T cell repertoires in COVID-19. Assay used: immunoSEQ multiplex PCR; TCRdb lists only in-frame clones, some missing. Among hundreds of thousands of clones, less than 85% were seen once, and the ten largest hold about 1.9%. What was sequenced was PBMCs or T cells enriched from blood (not recorded which). These receptors came from a young woman who had been exposed to COVID-19. The CDR3 runs from the conserved cysteine through the conserved F or W. Each record gives: clone size, J gene, V gene, D gene, CDR3 DNA, CDR3 protein. A D gene is named only where the DNA matches it firmly. Only some rows state a clone size, as once, few, many or a class for expanded clones.

.	TRBJ2-5	TRBV4-1	.	TGCGCCAGCAGCCAAAGTTGGACACAAGAGACCCAGTACTTC	CASSQSWTQETQYF
.	TRBJ2-1	TRBV7-3	TRBD1	TGTGCCAGCAGCCCTACGTTAGGACAGGGGCCCTACAATGAGCAGTTCTTC	CASSPTLGQGPYNEQFF
.	TRBJ1-4	TRBV14	.	TGTGCCAGCAGCCAAGATCCCTCCGGTGGGGCCGGAGAAAAACTGTTTTTT	CASSQDPSGGAGEKLFF
.	TRBJ2-7	TRBV5-4	TRBD2	TGTGCCAGCAGCAGCGGACTAGCGGGAGACGAGCAGTACTTC	CASSSGLAGDEQYF
.	TRBJ1-1	TRBV5-6	.	TGTGCCAGCAGCTTGGAGCAGGTCTTACGGAACACTGAAGCTTTCTTT	CASSLEQVLRNTEAFF
many	TRBJ1-5	TRBV2	.	TGTGCCAGCAGCGAACGACGACCTTCGGGGGTTCAGCCCCAGCATTTT	CASSERRPSGVQPQHF
.	TRBJ2-1	TRBV7-6	.	TGTGCCAGCAGCGCGTCTTCGAGCGGCGACTCCTACAATGAGCAGTTCTTC	CASSASSSGDSYNEQFF
.	TRBJ1-2	TRBV5-4	TRBD1	TGTGCCAGCAGCTTAGCGGGACAGGGGACGGCAGGCTACACCTTC	CASSLAGQGTAGYTF
.	TRBJ1-2	TRBV4-2	TRBD1	TGTGCCAGCAGCCCGACAGGGGGCGTTTTTGGCTACACCTTC	CASSPTGGVFGYTF
once	TRBJ2-7	TRBV6-5	TRBD1	TGTGCCAGCAGGGCGGACAGGGCCCACGAGCAGTACTTC	CASRADRAHEQYF
.	TRBJ1-2	TRBV7-9	TRBD1	TGTGCCAGCAGCCGTACAGGGGCTAATGGCTACACCTTC	CASSRTGANGYTF
.	TRBJ2-1	TRBV4-3	TRBD1	TGCGCCAGCAGCCATGGGACAGGTACTTACAATGAGCAGTTCTTC	CASSHGTGTYNEQFF
.	TRBJ1-2	TRBV19	.	TGTGCCAGTAGTACCACCGGGACTAACTATGGCTACACCTTC	CASSTTGTNYGYTF
few	TRBJ2-7	TRBV7-2	TRBD1	TGTGCCAGCAGCTTAGGACAGGGCCTGAGCTCCTACGAGCAGTACTTC	CASSLGQGLSSYEQYF
.	TRBJ2-3	TRBV5-1	TRBD1	TGCGCCAGCAGCTTGGAGTTTGGGGACAGTGCCACAGATACGCAGTATTTT	CASSLEFGDSATDTQYF
.	TRBJ1-6	TRBV27	.	TGTGCCAGCAGTTCGGACAGCCCATATAATTCACCCCTCCACTTT	CASSSDSPYNSPLHF
few	TRBJ2-7	TRBV6-1	TRBD2	TGTGCCAGCAGTGACGGGGGACTAGCAGCCTACGAGCAGTACTTC	CASSDGGLAAYEQYF
.	TRBJ2-3	TRBV2	TRBD2	TGTGCCAGCGGGACTAGCGGGGCCTCTAGCACAGATACGCAGTATTTT	CASGTSGASSTDTQYF
.	TRBJ1-1	TRBV10-1	.	TGCGCCAGCAGTGAAAGTTTCAGGAACACTGAAGCTTTCTTT	CASSESFRNTEAFF
.	TRBJ1-5	TRBV7-9	.	TGTGCCAGCAGCTTAGCCGGCAGGGAGGGTAATCAGCCCCAGCATTTT	CASSLAGREGNQPQHF
.	TRBJ2-3	TRBV3-1/TRBV3-2	.	TGTGCCAGCAGCCGATTACAGGGAGATACGCAGTATTTT	CASSRLQGDTQYF
.	TRBJ1-1	TRBV7-9	.	TGTGCCAGCAGCTTAACAGGGTATGGGAACACTGAAGCTTTCTTT	CASSLTGYGNTEAFF
.	TRBJ1-1	TRBV9	.	TGTGCCAGCAGCGTCGACGGGGGGGGCACTGAAGCTTTCTTT	CASSVDGGGTEAFF
.	TRBJ2-1	TRBV5-1	TRBD2	TGCGCCAGCAGCCTAGGGACTAGCGGGAGGTATGAGCAGTTCTTC	CASSLGTSGRYEQFF
.	TRBJ2-3	TRBV30	TRBD2	TGTGCCTGGAGTTCTTGGACTAGCGGACTCACAGATACGCAGTATTTT	CAWSSWTSGLTDTQYF
few	TRBJ1-1	TRBV28	TRBD1	TGTGCCAGCAGGGGACAGGGTTATACTGAAGCTTTCTTT	CASRGQGYTEAFF
.	TRBJ1-1	TRBV5-5	TRBD1	TGTGCCAGCAGCGGAGGAGGGACAGGGAGGACTGAAGCTTTCTTT	CASSGGGTGRTEAFF
.	TRBJ1-2	TRBV28	.	TGTGCCAGCAGGGAGGGATTCGGCTATGGCTACACCTTC	CASREGFGYGYTF
.	TRBJ1-2	TRBV5-6	.	TGTGCCAGCAGCTTTACGTCGCTGAGCGCACGCGGGTTCGGCTTC	CASSFTSLSARGFGF
.	TRBJ1-5	TRBV19	TRBD1	TGTGCCAGTAGTGGAGGGACAGGGGACCTTCGTTATAGCAATCAGCCCCAGCATTTT	CASSGGTGDLRYSNQPQHF
.	TRBJ2-3	TRBV28	TRBD1	TGTGCCAGCAGCCGGACAGGGGGATGGACAGATACGCAGTATTTT	CASSRTGGWTDTQYF
.	TRBJ2-5	TRBV9	.	TGTGCCAGCAGCGTAGCTGGAGGGGGGGCGGAGATTCTGTACTTC	CASSVAGGGAEILYF
.	TRBJ2-5	TRBV9	.	TGTGCCAGCAGCGTTAACGGGGGGCGGGAGGAGACCCAGTACTTC	CASSVNGGREETQYF
.	TRBJ1-6	TRBV3-1/TRBV3-2	TRBD1	TGTGCCAGCAGCCAGAGGGACAGCCACTGGGATAATTCACCCCTCCACTTT	CASSQRDSHWDNSPLHF
.	TRBJ1-1	TRBV28	.	TGTGCCAGCATTGGTCAGGGGATCACTGAAGCTTTCTTT	CASIGQGITEAFF
once	TRBJ2-2	TRBV19	.	TGTGCCAGTAGTACCAATCAGGGGTCCGGGGAGCTGTTTTTT	CASSTNQGSGELFF
.	TRBJ2-1	TRBV19	.	TGTGCCAGTAGAGGGGAACTTGGGGATTACAATGAGCAGTTCTTC	CASRGELGDYNEQFF
.	TRBJ2-2	TRBV9	TRBD1	TGTGCCAGCAGCACCAGGACAGGGTACGGGGAGCTGTTTTTT	CASSTRTGYGELFF
.	TRBJ1-5	TRBV4-1	TRBD1	TGCGCCAGCAGCCGTGGGACAGGGGAGGGCATTAGGCCCCAGCATTTT	CASSRGTGEGIRPQHF
.	TRBJ2-3	TRBV18	.	TGTGCCAGCTCACCATCTCCTGTCTCAGATACGCAGTATTTT	CASSPSPVSDTQYF
.	TRBJ2-4	TRBV6-5	.	TGTGCCAGCAGTTACTCGAAAAGACGGGAAAACATTCAGTACTTC	CASSYSKRRENIQYF
few	TRBJ2-7	TRBV30	.	TGTGCCTGGAGTGTTCTCAGGGGTGGAGAGCAGTACTTC	CAWSVLRGGEQYF
few	TRBJ1-2	TRBV3-1/TRBV3-2	.	TGTGCCAGCAGCCAAGAAATTGTGGGAGGACCTAACTATGGCTACACCTTC	CASSQEIVGGPNYGYTF
once	TRBJ1-2	TRBV11-2	TRBD1	TGTGCCAGCAGCGAAGGATACAGGGGGCGTCAAGGCTACACCTTC	CASSEGYRGRQGYTF
once	TRBJ2-1	TRBV28	TRBD1	TGTGCCAGCAAGTTACAGGGGGCGAACAATGAGCAGTTCTTC	CASKLQGANNEQFF
.	TRBJ2-2	TRBV18	TRBD2	TGTGCCAGCTCACCACCGACGATAGCGGGACACACCGGGGAGCTGTTTTTT	CASSPPTIAGHTGELFF
.	TRBJ2-3	TRBV2	.	TGTGCCAGCAGTGGACAGGGCACAGATACGCAGTATTTT	CASSGQGTDTQYF
once	TRBJ1-4	TRBV6-5	.	TGTGCCAGCAGTTACTCACAGGGCGGGTCGCTGTTTTTT	CASSYSQGGSLFF
many	TRBJ1-3	TRBV15	TRBD1	TGTGCCACCGCGGACAGGGACAGCAACACCATATATTTT	CATADRDSNTIYF
.	TRBJ1-1	TRBV28	TRBD1	TGTGCCAGCAGTTTTATTACAGGGGAGGTTGCTTTCTTT	CASSFITGEVAFF
.	TRBJ2-5	TRBV30	.	TGTGCCTGGACCTCCTCCGAGACCCAGTACTTC	CAWTSSETQYF
.	TRBJ2-1	TRBV7-2	TRBD2	TGTGCCAGCAGCCCGGGACTAGCGGGAGTTAATGAGCAGTTCTTC	CASSPGLAGVNEQFF
few	TRBJ1-2	TRBV28	.	TGTGCCAGCAGTTTAGTCCGGATCCAATTGACAGCTCTTTACTATGGCTACACCTTC	CASSLVRIQLTALYYGYTF
.	TRBJ1-1	TRBV19	.	TGTGCCAGTAGTACGAACAGCATCATGAACACTGAAGCTTTCTTT	CASSTNSIMNTEAFF
once	TRBJ2-2	TRBV27	.	TGTGCCAGCAGTTTAGCAACCGCGGCCGGGGTCGGGGAGCTGTTTTTT	CASSLATAAGVGELFF
.	TRBJ2-1	TRBV3-1/TRBV3-2	.	TGTGCCAGCAGCCCCCCGTTTGTATACAATGAGCAGTTCTTC	CASSPPFVYNEQFF
.	TRBJ2-3	TRBV28	.	TGTGCCAGCAGTCTGGTAGCGGTAACAGATACGCAGTATTTT	CASSLVAVTDTQYF
.	TRBJ2-1	TRBV10-3	.	TGTGCCATCAGTGAGTCGCAGGGTGTCTACAATGAGCAGTTCTTC	CAISESQGVYNEQFF